These 21 T cell receptor beta chains were all obtained from the same sample, sequenced in a study of blood T cell repertoires in COVID-19. Profiled with immunoSEQ multiplex PCR; TCRdb holds only in-frame clones, not every one. The repertoire has 250,000 to 350,000 clones, about 91% of them found once; the top ten carry roughly an eighth. Sequencing was carried out using peripheral blood. These receptors were obtained from an older woman with acute or convalescent COVID-19.

The chain has TRBV28 and TRBJ2-7; 8 bases align to TRBD1. With 1 base clipped from V and 2 bases from J, the junction kept 10 bases outside the gene matches. The CDR3 contains 17 residues. Germline CDR1 is MDHEN and CDR2 is SYDVKM. CDR3 sequence (DNA): TGTGCCAGCAGTTTATACCAGACAGGGGTCATAACCTACGAGCAGTACTTC. It is translated as CASSLYQTGVITYEQYF.

The chain couples TRBV2 to TRBJ1-2, with TRBD1 identical over 11 bases. The ends lost 7 bases at V and 4 bases at J; junction bases unmatched: 8. This CDR3 contains 15 residues. Germline loops: CDR1 SNHLY, CDR2 FYNNEI. The CDR3 nucleotides are TGTGCCAGCAATATTTTCGGGACAGGGGGCTATGGCTACACCTTC. Protein: CASNIFGTGGYGYTF. Variable domain in full (rest from reference TRBV2 and TRBJ1-2): EPEVTQTPSHQVTQMGQEVILRCVPISNHLYFYWYRQILGQKVEFLVSFYNNEISEKSEIFDDQFSVERPDGSNFTLKIRSTKLEDSAMYFCASNIFGTGGYGYTFGSGTRLTVV.

This clone was detected only once. The rearrangement joins TRBV2 to TRBJ1-1; TRBD1 matches 9 bases. The CDR3 is 13 amino acids. The junction had 6 bases not matched to a gene; V was cut back by 10 bases and J by 3 bases. The germline CDR1 and CDR2 sequences are SNHLY and FYNNEI. This chain's CDR3 is CATGQGRDTEAFF. The CDR3 bases are TGTGCCACGGGACAGGGTCGCGACACTGAAGCTTTCTTT.

The chain links TRBV28 to TRBJ2-1, with a weak D call TRBD2 (5 bases). CDR3 length: 15 residues. The V end lost 4 bases, the J end lost 7 bases, and 17 bases lay between the germline ends. Per the germline V gene, CDR1 is MDHEN and CDR2 is SYDVKM. The CDR3 spells CASSSPTLEGNEQFF. The CDR3 nucleotides are TGTGCCAGCAGTTCCCCCACCCTCGAGGGAAATGAGCAGTTCTTC. The full variable domain, in which reference TRBV28 and TRBJ2-1 provide the parts outside the CDR3, is DVKVTQSSRYLVKRTGEKVFLECVQDMDHENMFWYRQDPGLGLRLIYFSYDVKMKEKGDIPEGYSVSREKKERFSLILESASTNQTSMYLCASSSPTLEGNEQFFGPGTRLTVL.

The chain employs TRBV19 and TRBJ1-5; 7 nucleotides align to TRBD1. This CDR3 contains 20 residues. Unmatched junction bases numbered 17, after V lost 3 bases and J lost 0 bases. The germline V gene has CDR1 LNHDA and CDR2 SQIVND (reference sequence). CDR3 coding DNA: TGTGCCAGTAGTATCCCACCGATCGACAGGGCGTTCTATAGCAATCAGCCCCAGCATTTT. It codes for CASSIPPIDRAFYSNQPQHF.

This clone was observed a few times. V gene TRBV29-1 combines with J gene TRBJ2-5; D might be TRBD1 (6 bases). The CDR3 runs 13 residues. V lost 3 bases, J lost 5 bases, and 13 bases lay in between. Looked up from germline, CDR1 is SQVTM and CDR2 is ANQGSEA. In nucleotides, the CDR3 is TGCAGCGTTGAGGTGGGGGCCACGGAGACCCAGTACTTC. Residues: CSVEVGATETQYF.

The chain employs TRBV6-5 and TRBJ2-5, with TRBD1 matching 10 bases. V shed 2 bases and J 4 bases; nucleotides not matched to a gene: 7. This CDR3 contains 16 residues. Germline V gene lookup returns CDR1 MNHEY and CDR2 SVGAGI. CDR3 region: CASSYQGQGVGETQYF. The CDR3 coding sequence is TGTGCCAGCAGTTACCAAGGACAGGGGGTAGGAGAGACCCAGTACTTC.

The rearrangement links TRBV10-3 to TRBJ1-2; tentatively, D is TRBD1 (6 bases). Deletions cut 2 bases from V and 2 bases from J, with 12 bases between. From germline, CDR1 is ENHRY and CDR2 SYGVKD. The CDR3 runs 15 residues. The CDR3 loop reads CAISEPAQGNYGYTF. The CDR3 DNA reads TGTGCCATCAGTGAGCCCGCCCAGGGGAACTATGGCTACACCTTC.

The V and J genes are TRBV7-9 and TRBJ2-1, with D tentatively TRBD2 (6 bases). Trimming stripped 7 bases from V and 5 bases from J, with 15 bases between. The germline CDR1 and CDR2 sequences are SEHNR and FQNEAQ (reference sequence). This CDR3 is built from 14 residues. The CDR3 region is CASTGGVLDNEQFF. The CDR3 DNA reads as TGTGCCAGCACCGGAGGGGTCCTCGACAATGAGCAGTTCTTC.

The chain's CDR3 is CASGQGEEKPQHF. The CDR3 DNA reads as TGTGCCAGCGGCCAAGGGGAGGAAAAGCCCCAGCATTTT. J is TRBJ1-5 and V is TRBV2; D possibly corresponds to TRBD1 (5 bases). CDR1 and CDR2 from the germline V gene are SNHLY and FYNNEI. The V and J ends lost 8 bases and 8 bases respectively, with 16 bases between them. The CDR3 length is 13 residues.

The chain joins TRBV27 to TRBJ1-5; 8 bases are shared with TRBD1. Unmatched junction bases numbered 4, after V lost 3 bases and J lost 6 bases. The CDR3 runs 14 residues. Germline values: CDR1 MNHEY, CDR2 SMNVEV (reference sequence). CDR3 region: CASSFSTGGQPQHF. The CDR3 DNA follows: TGTGCCAGCAGTTTCTCCACAGGGGGTCAGCCCCAGCATTTT.

This rearrangement joins TRBV7-9 to TRBJ2-3, with TRBD1 as a possible D gene (6 bases). Per germline, CDR1 SEHNR and CDR2 FQNEAQ (reference sequence). The CDR3 has 13 amino acids. V lost 5 bases and J lost 2, with 8 bases in between. This CDR3 reads CASSGQFTDTQYF. CDR3 coding DNA: TGTGCCAGCAGCGGACAGTTCACAGATACGCAGTATTTT.

The chain carries TRBV18 and TRBJ1-2; D perhaps matches TRBD1 (6 bases). The length of the CDR3 is 16 residues. Trimming removed 3 bases from V and 0 bases from J, with 14 bases in between. Germline V gene sequence: CDR1 KGHSH, CDR2 LQKENI. The CDR3 protein is CASSPIPGEANYGYTF. The CDR3 DNA reads as TGTGCCAGCTCACCGATACCAGGGGAAGCTAACTATGGCTACACCTTC.

This CDR3 is CASFAGLISNQPQHF. CDR3 DNA: TGTGCCAGCTTCGCGGGATTAATTAGCAATCAGCCCCAGCATTTT. V and J are TRBV28 and TRBJ1-5; D remains unclear. The CDR3 spans 15 residues. In germline, CDR1 is MDHEN, CDR2 SYDVKM. Trimming stripped 8 bases from V and 0 bases from J, with 14 bases between.

The chain employs TRBV7-2 and TRBJ2-2, with 13 nucleotides matching TRBD2. J lost 6 bases, V lost 5 bases, and 6 bases had no gene match. The V gene's germline CDR1 is SGHTA and CDR2 FQGNSA. This CDR3 comprises 16 residues. The CDR3 DNA reads TGTGCCAGCAGCCCACTACTAGCGGGGGGGCCCGGGGAGCTGTTTTTT. This translates into CASSPLLAGGPGELFF.

This clone showed up just once. The CDR3 nucleotides are TGTGCCAGCAGCGCCGGGACTCTGGGCTCCAATGAGCAGTTCTTC. Translating gives CASSAGTLGSNEQFF. The rearrangement joins TRBV9 to TRBJ2-1, with a weak D call TRBD2 (6 bases). The germline V and J ends were trimmed by 3 bases and 6 bases, with 16 bases remaining between them. The V gene's germline CDR1 is SGDLS and CDR2 YYNGEE. The CDR3 covers 15 residues. The variable domain in full, with the rest retrieved from reference TRBV9 and TRBJ2-1, is DSGVTQTPKHLITATGQRVTLRCSPRSGDLSVYWYQQSLDQGLQFLIQYYNGEERAKGNILERFSAQQFPDLHSELNLSSLELGDSALYFCASSAGTLGSNEQFFGPGTRLTVL.

The genes are TRBV30 and TRBJ2-3, with D possibly matching TRBD1 (6 bases). V shed 4 bases and J shed 7 bases, with 18 bases lying between them. This CDR3 contains 14 residues. Germline V lookup: CDR1 GTSNPN, CDR2 SVGIG (reference sequence). The CDR3 DNA sequence: TGTGCCTGGACCAGGGGAGAATTAGTGAATACGCAGTATTTT. Translated, it gives CAWTRGELVNTQYF.

This clone was counted only a few times. V and J are TRBV28 and TRBJ2-7; 11 bases align to TRBD1. The CDR3 totals 16 residues. From germline, CDR1 is MDHEN and CDR2 SYDVKM. V lost 5 bases to trimming and J lost 4 bases; unmatched junction nucleotides: 10. DNA of the CDR3: TGTGCCAGCAGTCTTTATCCCGGGACAGGGGGGTACGAGCAGTACTTC. It specifies CASSLYPGTGGYEQYF.

In nucleotides, the CDR3 is TGTGCCAGCAGCGTAGTAGAGGGTTGGGGTTCACCCCTCCACTTT. Protein sequence: CASSVVEGWGSPLHF. The V and J genes are TRBV9 and TRBJ1-6, with D uncertain. V lost 0 bases, J lost 9 bases, and 13 bases lay in between. CDR1 and CDR2 from the germline V gene are SGDLS and YYNGEE. CDR3 length: 15 amino acids.

V gene TRBV7-6 combines with J gene TRBJ1-3; D unresolved. The V gene lost 1 base and the J gene lost 0 bases, with 10 bases spanning the gap. Germline-derived CDR1 and CDR2 are SGHVS and FNYEAQ. The CDR3 extends over 16 amino acids. The CDR3 nucleotides read TGTGCCAGCAGCTTAGACGAACAGATCTCTGGAAACACCATATATTTT. Encoded protein: CASSLDEQISGNTIYF.

The V call is TRBV28, the J call TRBJ2-1, with TRBD2 as a possible D gene (6 bases). Trimming cost V 8 bases and J 15 bases, with 26 bases left between them. The germline V gene encodes CDR1 MDHEN and CDR2 SYDVKM. The CDR3 is 14 amino acids. Here the CDR3 DNA reads TGTGCCAGCGTCTCAGGAGGGATTCCCCGGGTCCCGTTCTTC. This sequence encodes CASVSGGIPRVPFF. The whole variable domain, remainder taken from reference TRBV28 and TRBJ2-1, is DVKVTQSSRYLVKRTGEKVFLECVQDMDHENMFWYRQDPGLGLRLIYFSYDVKMKEKGDIPEGYSVSREKKERFSLILESASTNQTSMYLCASVSGGIPRVPFFGPGTRLTVL.